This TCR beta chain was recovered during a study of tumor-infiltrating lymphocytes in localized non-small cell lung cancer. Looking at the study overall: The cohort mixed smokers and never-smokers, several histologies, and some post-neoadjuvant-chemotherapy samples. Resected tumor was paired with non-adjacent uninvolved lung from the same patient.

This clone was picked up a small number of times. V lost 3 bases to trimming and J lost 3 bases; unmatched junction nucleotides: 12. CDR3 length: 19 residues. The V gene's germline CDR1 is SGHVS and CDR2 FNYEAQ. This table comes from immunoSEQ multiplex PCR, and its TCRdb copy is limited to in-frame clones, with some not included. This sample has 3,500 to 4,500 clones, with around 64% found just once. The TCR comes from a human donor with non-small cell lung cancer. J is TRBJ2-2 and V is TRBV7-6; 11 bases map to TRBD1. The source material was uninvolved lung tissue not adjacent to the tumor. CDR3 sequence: CASSLGQGDPDRDTGELFF. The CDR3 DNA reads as TGTGCCAGCAGCTTGGGACAGGGGGACCCGGATCGGGACACCGGGGAGCTGTTTTTT.